The T cell receptor (beta chain) under discussion was sequenced for a study of shared clonotypes between healthy human individuals. Study findings and constraints: A reduction in generation probabilities was seen for non-shared clonotypes relative to those shared by all four donors.

The CD4+ fraction was divided into a CD45RA+ naive subset and a CD45RA-negative memory subset. TCRdb's copy holds only in-frame clones and misses some; the assay was immunoSEQ multiplex PCR. The sample gives some 2.1 million clones, about 95% of which show up once; 0.13% is in the top ten. This clone was picked up one time. Its cognate antigen is unknown. The TCR sequence derives from a young man in good health. The sample was naive CD4+ T cells sorted from blood. Noted subset: CD45RA+ positively selected.

DNA of the CDR3: TGTGCCAGCAGTTACCCCGGAGTCAGGGACTATGGCTACACCTTC. This translates into CASSYPGVRDYGYTF. The chain couples TRBV6-6 to TRBJ1-2; tentatively, D is TRBD1 (5 bases). Between the trimmed V and J ends, which lost 2 bases and 3 bases, there was a span of 13 bases. The CDR3 has 15 residues. Germline V gene lookup returns CDR1 MNHNY and CDR2 SVGAGI (reference sequence).